The clone carrying this T cell receptor beta chain was counted ten times or more. Antigen specificity is unknown. Noted time point: newly diagnosed GD, antithyroid drugs for less than 3 months. Scientists built the TCR library using RNA that was extracted from PBMCs. V was pared by 2 bases and J by 3 bases, with 1 base of the junction left unmatched. This CDR3 is built from 13 residues. Germline CDR1 reads SEHNR; CDR2 reads FQNEAQ (reference sequence). This sample was taken from a study of regulatory T cells in long-lasting Graves disease. Overall study context: Freshly diagnosed Graves' patients had used antithyroid drugs for under 3 months. Study-level results: Persistent patients shared more public clonotypes (about 2,900) than new patients (just under 1,000).

In building TCR beta libraries, iRepertoire HTBI primers were used together with Arm-PCR of CDR3 regions. TCRdb ran MiXCR on the multiplex PCR reads and lists one entry per CDR3 protein. The sample carries 580,000 or so distinct CDR3 sequences, about 16% recorded once. These records were also assigned to another study, of T cells in Graves' hyperthyroidism and ophthalmopathy. As that report states: Subjects aged 18 to 65 presented with newly diagnosed hyperthyroidism of less than 2 months' duration.

The material was peripheral blood mononuclear cells (PBMCs), obtained at new diagnosis, from a patient treated with antithyroid drugs. The chain employs TRBV7-9 and TRBJ2-7, with 7 positions matching TRBD2. The TCR was taken from a man younger than 30 with Graves disease. CDR3 sequence: CASSLTSDYEQYF. CDR3 coding DNA: TGTGCCAGCAGCTTAACTAGCGACTACGAGCAGTACTTC.